This section outlines one T cell receptor beta chain sequence together with its context. The specificity of this receptor is unknown. The input lacks base qualities; no much larger clone sits a single base away. The data were obtained in a study of CD8+ T cells in alopecia areata listed by TCRdb under 2018. With respect to the entire study: Treated patients were enrolled in an open-label pilot trial of oral tofacitinib at 5 to 10 mg twice daily for moderate-to-severe alopecia areata. Tofacitinib was given for 6 to 18 months, followed by 6 months of follow-up off drug to assess delayed response and recurrence. The SALT score, which quantifies the percentage of affected scalp surface area, was used to measure disease severity in treated patients. To study T cell clonal expansion in alopecia areata, the researchers applied high-throughput TCRbeta sequencing to both the C3H/HeJ mouse model and human patients. Human TCRbeta sequencing covered scalp tissue and sorted CD4+ and CD8+ peripheral blood T cells from patchy and totalis/universalis alopecia areata patients and healthy controls. Biopsies were taken from tofacitinib-treated patients at baseline and again at 4 and 24 weeks into treatment, and several of those patients also had a later scalp biopsy. Scalp clonality was compared across normal scalp (n=4), patchy alopecia areata scalp (n=8), and alopecia totalis/universalis scalp (n=8). RNA was obtained with the PAXgene miRNA kit for fixed scalp, the miRNeasy kit for PBMCs, and the RNeasy kit for mouse skin. immunoSEQ multiplex PCR using 35 Vbeta forward primers and 13 Jbeta reverse primers was used to amplify TCRbeta CDR3 regions.

Interpreted using the paper, the time point label stands for: 24 weeks on oral tofacitinib. The label giving this sample's treatment or condition can be read as: oral pan-JAK inhibitor, 5-10 mg twice daily. Lesional scalp punch biopsies and peripheral blood were collected from alopecia areata patients. PBMCs were isolated by density centrifugation and stained for CD3, CD4 and CD8, after which CD4+ and CD8+ T cells were sorted on a FACSAria. The full study reports these points: With tofacitinib, both scalp clonality and the number of expanded CD8+ clones among the top 100 scalp clones went down significantly. Lesional scalp, especially in alopecia totalis/universalis, showed higher clonality and more expanded CD8+ clones than normal scalp, suggesting antigenic drive. Because the treated cohort was small and had only one nonresponder, larger studies are needed to examine links between baseline CD8+ expansion and response. Many expanded lesional clones were found to persist in scalp and blood during tofacitinib treatment, and relapse after treatment cessation may be partly explained by this persistence. Shared TCR sequences between patients were less evident than in mice, which may be partly attributable to HLA diversity in the patient population. Scalp TCR repertoire analysis is complicated because resident alphabeta T cells in normal human skin are also sequenced, whereas mouse skin is dominated by gammadelta T cells.

Libraries were made using the immunoSEQ multiplex PCR assay. For TCR sequencing, RNA was extracted from every sample and reverse transcribed into cDNA to serve as template. SuperScript III was used for first-strand cDNA synthesis, primed with a 2:1 mix of oligo-dT and random hexamers. A synthetic immune receptor repertoire was used to assess amplification bias, and residual bias was removed computationally. The study's own analysis went as follows. Raw reads were preprocessed for error removal, and CDR3 was defined according to IMGT conventions as running from the conserved cysteine to phenylalanine. Clonality was computed by normalizing Shannon entropy by log2 of the number of productive unique TCRs and subtracting the result from 1. Scalp TCRbeta sequences were cross-referenced with sorted blood CD4 and CD8 repertoires so that the CD4 or CD8 identity of scalp clones could be inferred. TCRdb provides this immuneACCESS table in a form limited to in-frame rearrangements. Some clones are lacking; in checked studies, under half of them reflect an unresolved V gene, and why the rest are absent is not known. Clonal size and the V and J genes are those of that table, whereas D and trimming came from the DNA. A total of about 200,000 clones appear in this sample, 58% of them only once. The leading ten clones occupy under 7% of the sample.

CDR1 LGHNA and CDR2 YNFKEQ are derived from the germline V gene. From the cysteine up to the phenylalanine, the CDR3 has a length of 13 residues. Solely the CDR3 DNA is kept, with 39 bases framed from the first base. V gives up 7 bases and J gives up 7 bases, and the segment between their germline ends measures 16 bases. The clonotype comes from a human donor with alopecia areata. The chain links TRBV4-2 with TRBJ1-1; the D gene cannot be named for sure. The source material was CD4+ T cells sorted from blood, sampled at week 24, from a patient treated with tofacitinib. The CDR3 has the sequence CASNPDGDGEAFF. The DNA sequence follows: TGTGCCAGCAATCCCGACGGTGATGGTGAAGCTTTCTTT.